This is a list of T cell receptor beta chains from one sample in a study of blood T cell repertoires in COVID-19. The assay was immunoSEQ multiplex PCR, and TCRdb's table has in-frame clones only and misses some. The profile covers 65,000 to 90,000 clones, with roughly nine tenths appearing a single time and approximately 8% taken by the ten largest. The sequenced sample consisted of peripheral blood. The receptors derive from a young man with acute or convalescent COVID-19. The CDR3 runs from the conserved cysteine through the conserved F or W. A D gene is named only where the DNA matches it firmly. Rows give clone size only sometimes, using once, few, many, or a class for an expanded clone.

cdr3_nt: TGTGCCAGCAGCGGACAGGTTGGGGCCAACGTCCTGACTTTC
cdr3_aa: CASSGQVGANVLTF
v_call: TRBV9
clone_size: .
d_call: .
j_call: TRBJ2-6

cdr3_nt: TGTGCCAGCAGCCCCTCGGGACTACGGGCCAACGTCCTGACTTTC
cdr3_aa: CASSPSGLRANVLTF
v_call: TRBV7-3
clone_size: .
d_call: TRBD2
j_call: TRBJ2-6

cdr3_nt: TGTGCCAGCAGCTTAGGACTCTACAATGAGCAGTTCTTC
cdr3_aa: CASSLGLYNEQFF
v_call: TRBV5-8
clone_size: .
d_call: .
j_call: TRBJ2-1

cdr3_nt: TGTGCCAGCAGCTTAGCGGGAGCGAGAGATACGCAGTATTTT
cdr3_aa: CASSLAGARDTQYF
v_call: TRBV7-9
clone_size: .
d_call: .
j_call: TRBJ2-3

cdr3_nt: TGTGCCTGGAGGTCCAGGGCGGAACGCACAGATACGCAGTATTTT
cdr3_aa: CAWRSRAERTDTQYF
v_call: TRBV30
clone_size: .
d_call: .
j_call: TRBJ2-3

cdr3_nt: TGCGCCAGCAGTGAGTCCCTTAGCGGGAGGGCCGCTGGGGCCAACGTCCTGACTTTC
cdr3_aa: CASSESLSGRAAGANVLTF
v_call: TRBV10-2
clone_size: .
d_call: TRBD2
j_call: TRBJ2-6

cdr3_nt: TGTGCCAGCAGTGAAGGTGTCGGGAGTCTCCAGTATTACGAGCAGTACTTC
cdr3_aa: CASSEGVGSLQYYEQYF
v_call: TRBV6-1
clone_size: .
d_call: .
j_call: TRBJ2-7

cdr3_nt: TGTGCCAGCAGCCTCTACAGGACTAGCTTAGCCGGGGAGCTGTTTTTT
cdr3_aa: CASSLYRTSLAGELFF
v_call: TRBV5-6
clone_size: .
d_call: TRBD2
j_call: TRBJ2-2

cdr3_nt: TGTGCCTGGAGTTCCCCCGGGACAGGAATCCTAGTCTACGAGCAGTACTTC
cdr3_aa: CAWSSPGTGILVYEQYF
v_call: TRBV30
clone_size: .
d_call: TRBD1
j_call: TRBJ2-7

cdr3_nt: TGCGCCAGCAGCTCGGGACAGGGGGCAACAGATACGCAGTATTTT
cdr3_aa: CASSSGQGATDTQYF
v_call: TRBV5-1
clone_size: .
d_call: TRBD1
j_call: TRBJ2-3

cdr3_nt: TGTGCCAGCTCACCACCGGGACAGGACGAGCAGTACTTC
cdr3_aa: CASSPPGQDEQYF
v_call: TRBV18
clone_size: .
d_call: TRBD1
j_call: TRBJ2-7

cdr3_nt: TGTGCCAGCAGCGTCTCCGTCGGGGTGAACACAGATACGCAGTATTTT
cdr3_aa: CASSVSVGVNTDTQYF
v_call: TRBV9
clone_size: .
d_call: .
j_call: TRBJ2-3

cdr3_nt: TGCGCCAGCAGTCAAAGGGGGCGCCTGGGGGCCTACGAGCAGTACTTC
cdr3_aa: CASSQRGRLGAYEQYF
v_call: TRBV23-1
clone_size: .
d_call: TRBD1
j_call: TRBJ2-7

cdr3_nt: TGTGCCAGCAGCCCTAACTCTGGGGGAGGTCACGGGGAGCTGTTTTTT
cdr3_aa: CASSPNSGGGHGELFF
v_call: TRBV9
clone_size: .
d_call: .
j_call: TRBJ2-2

cdr3_nt: TGTGCCAGCAGCTTGCGCGGAGCCGGCTACGAGCAGTACTTC
cdr3_aa: CASSLRGAGYEQYF
v_call: TRBV5-6
clone_size: .
d_call: .
j_call: TRBJ2-7

cdr3_nt: TGTGCCAGCAGCGTCTCACAGGGGGCCGAAAGACCAGATACGCAGTATTTT
cdr3_aa: CASSVSQGAERPDTQYF
v_call: TRBV9
clone_size: .
d_call: TRBD1
j_call: TRBJ2-3

cdr3_nt: TGTGCCAGCAGTGATGTGAGGGGGCGATCCGAGCAGTACTTC
cdr3_aa: CASSDVRGRSEQYF
v_call: TRBV6-1
clone_size: .
d_call: TRBD1
j_call: TRBJ2-7

cdr3_nt: TGTGCCAGCAGTCCCGGACTAGCGGGAAGCTCCTACGAGCAGTACTTC
cdr3_aa: CASSPGLAGSSYEQYF
v_call: TRBV27
clone_size: .
d_call: TRBD2
j_call: TRBJ2-7

cdr3_nt: TGTGCCAGCAGCGTCCCGGGGGGCGAGCAGTACTTC
cdr3_aa: CASSVPGGEQYF
v_call: TRBV7-3
clone_size: .
d_call: TRBD2
j_call: TRBJ2-7

cdr3_nt: TGCGCCAGCAGCCCCGGGACTAGCCGGGCAGGAGATACGCAGTATTTT
cdr3_aa: CASSPGTSRAGDTQYF
v_call: TRBV5-1
clone_size: .
d_call: TRBD2
j_call: TRBJ2-3

cdr3_nt: TGCGCCAGCAGCCAGGGGGGGGGACAGGGCCATTCACCCCTCCACTTT
cdr3_aa: CASSQGGGQGHSPLHF
v_call: TRBV4-3
clone_size: .
d_call: TRBD1
j_call: TRBJ1-6

cdr3_nt: TGTGCCAGCAGTCGGTTCGGGAGCGTCAACAATGAGCAGTTCTTC
cdr3_aa: CASSRFGSVNNEQFF
v_call: TRBV27
clone_size: .
d_call: .
j_call: TRBJ2-1

cdr3_nt: TGCAGCGTTGATTCTAGCGGGAGTTATGAGCAGTTCTTC
cdr3_aa: CSVDSSGSYEQFF
v_call: TRBV29-1
clone_size: .
d_call: TRBD2
j_call: TRBJ2-1

cdr3_nt: TGTGCCAGCAGCTTAGAGGCCTTAGACAATGAGCAGTTCTTC
cdr3_aa: CASSLEALDNEQFF
v_call: TRBV5-6
clone_size: .
d_call: .
j_call: TRBJ2-1

cdr3_nt: TGTGCCACCAGCAGAGGCGGACAGGGACACAATGAGCAGTTCTTC
cdr3_aa: CATSRGGQGHNEQFF
v_call: TRBV15
clone_size: .
d_call: TRBD1
j_call: TRBJ2-1

cdr3_nt: TGTGCCATCAAGGCGGAGAAGTTTGACAATGAGCAGTTCTTC
cdr3_aa: CAIKAEKFDNEQFF
v_call: TRBV10-3
clone_size: once
d_call: .
j_call: TRBJ2-1

cdr3_nt: TGTGCCAGCAGCCAACAATCCGGGAGCCAAGGGGAGCAGTACTTC
cdr3_aa: CASSQQSGSQGEQYF
v_call: TRBV7-2
clone_size: .
d_call: .
j_call: TRBJ2-7